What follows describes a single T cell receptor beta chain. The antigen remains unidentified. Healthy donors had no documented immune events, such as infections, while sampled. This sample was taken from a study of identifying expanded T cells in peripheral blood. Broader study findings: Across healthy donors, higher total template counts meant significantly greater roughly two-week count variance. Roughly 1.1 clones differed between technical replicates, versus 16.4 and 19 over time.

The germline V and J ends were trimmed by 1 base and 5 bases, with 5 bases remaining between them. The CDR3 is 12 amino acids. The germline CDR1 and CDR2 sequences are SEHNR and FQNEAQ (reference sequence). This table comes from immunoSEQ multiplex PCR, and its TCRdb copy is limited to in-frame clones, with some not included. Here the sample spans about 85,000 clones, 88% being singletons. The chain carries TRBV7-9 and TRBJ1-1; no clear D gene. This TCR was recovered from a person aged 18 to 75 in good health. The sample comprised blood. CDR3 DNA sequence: TGTGCCAGCAGCTTAGGATTGACTGAAGCTTTCTTT. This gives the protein CASSLGLTEAFF.